This T cell receptor (beta chain) was recovered during a study of CD8 T cells in ankylosing spondylitis. Study-level points and caveats: Those disease-linked clones were CD8+; they were also relatively rare in peripheral blood. Seven to nine highly homologous variants formed a TCR beta motif that appeared characteristic of ankylosing spondylitis blood. Reports say disease-linked clones showed up significantly more in matched ankylosing spondylitis synovial fluid. Prior work had noted some motif variants in reactive arthritis blood and synovial fluid.

V lost 3 bases to trimming and J lost 3 bases, with 8 bases between them. The CDR3 sequence is 13 residues long. The germline gives CDR1 MNHEY, CDR2 SMNVEV (reference sequence). Notes on this clonotype: Its antigen remains unknown.

For TCR beta, libraries came from quantitative 5'-RACE with molecular barcodes. One entry per CDR3 protein, called by TCRdb with MiXCR from the 5' RACE reads. The repertoire consists of around 540,000 distinct CDR3 sequences, with roughly 13% occurring once and the leading ten covering nearly 7%. Sequenced material: blood, either unsorted or a sorted T cell fraction (not recorded which). This clonotype originated in a male donor with ankylosing spondylitis. The rearrangement uses TRBV27 and TRBJ1-1; no firm D call. CDR3 bases: TGTGCCAGCAGTTTTCAGAGGGACACTGAAGCTTTCTTT. It specifies CASSFQRDTEAFF.